Listed below are T cell receptor beta chains from one sample, sequenced in a study of T-cell reconstitution after alpha-beta-depleted transplantation in children. TCRdb re-called the PCR reads with MiXCR, one entry per CDR3 protein. This table has 600,000 or so distinct CDR3 sequences, about 21% appearing once. This specimen was PBMCs, mostly from graft donor cells, taken 360 days after TCRalphabeta/CD19-depleted stem cell transplant. The receptors were gathered from a boy younger than two who had a stem cell transplant for acute myeloid leukemia, so the T cells may come from the graft donor. Each CDR3 is given with its conserved first and last residue. The order of the fields is V gene, D gene, J gene, clone size, CDR3 DNA, CDR3 protein. A D gene is named only where the DNA matches it firmly. Size tells how often a clone was seen (once, few, many) or the class of an expanded clone, and some rows leave it out.

v_gene: TRBV12-3/TRBV12-4
d_gene: .
j_gene: TRBJ1-1
abundance: .
CDR3nt: TGTGCCAGCAGTTCCCGAGACAGGTTTGGGGCTTTCTTT
CDR3aa: CASSSRDRFGAFF

v_gene: TRBV7-8
d_gene: .
j_gene: TRBJ2-1
abundance: .
CDR3nt: TGTGCCAGCAGCTTAGGATCATTACCCTCTGGCGGCGAGCAGTTCTTC
CDR3aa: CASSLGSLPSGGEQFF

v_gene: TRBV5-1
d_gene: .
j_gene: TRBJ2-1
abundance: many
CDR3nt: TGCGCCAGCAGCTTGGATTGGGGGAATGAGCAGTTCTTC
CDR3aa: CASSLDWGNEQFF

v_gene: TRBV27
d_gene: .
j_gene: TRBJ1-6
abundance: many
CDR3nt: TGTGCCAGCAGTTTGAGAGGGGTTAATTCACCCCTCCACTTT
CDR3aa: CASSLRGVNSPLHF

v_gene: TRBV5-1
d_gene: TRBD2
j_gene: TRBJ2-3
abundance: few
CDR3nt: TGCGCCAGCATGTCGAGGGCGGGGGGCACAGATACGCAGTATTTT
CDR3aa: CASMSRAGGTDTQYF

v_gene: TRBV20-1
d_gene: TRBD1
j_gene: TRBJ2-3
abundance: many
CDR3nt: TGCAGTGCTCCTAACAGGGGCCGGACAGATACGCAGTATTTT
CDR3aa: CSAPNRGRTDTQYF

v_gene: TRBV7-9
d_gene: .
j_gene: TRBJ2-1
abundance: few
CDR3nt: TGTGCCAGCAGCTTAGTAATGGATGAGCAGTTCTTC
CDR3aa: CASSLVMDEQFF

v_gene: TRBV6-2/TRBV6-3
d_gene: .
j_gene: TRBJ2-1
abundance: many
CDR3nt: TGTGCCAGCAGCTTTGACATCCCATCCTACAATGAGCAGTTCTTC
CDR3aa: CASSFDIPSYNEQFF

v_gene: TRBV6-5
d_gene: .
j_gene: TRBJ2-7
abundance: .
CDR3nt: TGTGCCAGCAGTTATTACCAGGGGTACGAGCAGTACTTC
CDR3aa: CASSYYQGYEQYF

v_gene: TRBV4-3
d_gene: .
j_gene: TRBJ1-1
abundance: few
CDR3nt: TGCGCCAGCAGCCACTATACAGGAGAGAACACTGAAGCTTTCTTT
CDR3aa: CASSHYTGENTEAFF

v_gene: TRBV12-3/TRBV12-4
d_gene: .
j_gene: TRBJ1-2
abundance: few
CDR3nt: TGTGCCAGCAGTCCCCGACAGGCAGCGAGCTACACCTTC
CDR3aa: CASSPRQAASYTF

v_gene: TRBV28
d_gene: .
j_gene: TRBJ1-2
abundance: few
CDR3nt: TGTGCCAGCAGATCACCTACAGGGTGCTATTTC
CDR3aa: CASRSPTGCYF

v_gene: TRBV6-5
d_gene: .
j_gene: TRBJ2-1
abundance: once
CDR3nt: TGTGCCAGCAGTTACGTGACTACCGCGAATGATCAGTTCTTC
CDR3aa: CASSYVTTANDQFF

v_gene: TRBV2
d_gene: .
j_gene: TRBJ2-2
abundance: .
CDR3nt: TGTGCCAGCGGGGGGCGGGGGACGTACACCGGGGAGCTGTTTTTT
CDR3aa: CASGGRGTYTGELFF

v_gene: TRBV24-1
d_gene: .
j_gene: TRBJ2-2
abundance: many
CDR3nt: TGTGCCGCCGCCCCCAGGGATTACACCGGGGAGCTGTTTTTT
CDR3aa: CAAAPRDYTGELFF

v_gene: TRBV28
d_gene: TRBD2
j_gene: TRBJ2-1
abundance: few
CDR3nt: TGTGCCAGCAGGGATAGCGGGGGGGCCGATTTCTTC
CDR3aa: CASRDSGGADFF

v_gene: TRBV20-1
d_gene: .
j_gene: TRBJ2-3
abundance: .
CDR3nt: TGCAGTGCTTCGGACCTGTACACAGATACGCAGTATTTT
CDR3aa: CSASDLYTDTQYF

v_gene: TRBV20-1
d_gene: .
j_gene: TRBJ1-5
abundance: .
CDR3nt: TGCAGTGCTAGAGAAGGATATCAGCCCCAGCATTTT
CDR3aa: CSAREGYQPQHF

v_gene: TRBV10-3
d_gene: TRBD1
j_gene: TRBJ1-6
abundance: few
CDR3nt: TGTGCCATCAACCTGGACAGGGTGCGGAATTCACCCCTCCACTTT
CDR3aa: CAINLDRVRNSPLHF

v_gene: TRBV12-5
d_gene: .
j_gene: TRBJ2-3
abundance: many
CDR3nt: TGTGCTAGTGGCGCCTGCACAGATACGCAGTATTTT
CDR3aa: CASGACTDTQYF

v_gene: TRBV12-3/TRBV12-4
d_gene: .
j_gene: TRBJ2-7
abundance: .
CDR3nt: TGTGCCAGCAGCCACCCAGGGGCCGGGACCTACGAGCAGTACTTC
CDR3aa: CASSHPGAGTYEQYF

v_gene: TRBV5-5
d_gene: TRBD1
j_gene: TRBJ2-7
abundance: .
CDR3nt: TGTGCCAGCAGCACCACCGGGACAGGACGACCCCACGAGCAGTACTTC
CDR3aa: CASSTTGTGRPHEQYF

v_gene: TRBV20-1
d_gene: .
j_gene: TRBJ1-1
abundance: .
CDR3nt: TGCAGTGCTAGATCCCATCCTGAAGCTTTCTTT
CDR3aa: CSARSHPEAFF

v_gene: TRBV7-2
d_gene: TRBD2
j_gene: TRBJ2-1
abundance: .
CDR3nt: TGTGCCAGCAGCCTACTAGCGGGGGGGCCTCCTGAGCAGTTCTTC
CDR3aa: CASSLLAGGPPEQFF

v_gene: TRBV12-3/TRBV12-4
d_gene: .
j_gene: TRBJ1-5
abundance: .
CDR3nt: TGTGCCAGCAGTCCCCGACAGCCCAATCAGCCCCAGCATTTT
CDR3aa: CASSPRQPNQPQHF

v_gene: TRBV2
d_gene: .
j_gene: TRBJ2-1
abundance: .
CDR3nt: TGTGCCAGCAGTAGGCCTGGGTGGAGCGACAATGAGCAGTTCTTC
CDR3aa: CASSRPGWSDNEQFF

v_gene: TRBV12-3/TRBV12-4
d_gene: TRBD1
j_gene: TRBJ1-1
abundance: few
CDR3nt: TGTGCCAGCAGGAGCACGGGACAGGGAAGGGGCACTGAAGCTTTCTTT
CDR3aa: CASRSTGQGRGTEAFF

v_gene: TRBV12-3/TRBV12-4
d_gene: TRBD2
j_gene: TRBJ2-1
abundance: many
CDR3nt: TGTGCCAGCTCGGTTGGCCTAGCGGTTTACAATGAGCAGTTCTTC
CDR3aa: CASSVGLAVYNEQFF

v_gene: TRBV5-5
d_gene: .
j_gene: TRBJ2-7
abundance: few
CDR3nt: TGTGCCAGCTTCGGACATCCCTACGAGCAGTACTTC
CDR3aa: CASFGHPYEQYF

v_gene: TRBV20-1
d_gene: .
j_gene: TRBJ2-7
abundance: .
CDR3nt: TGCAGTGCTAGAGAATGGGGGAGAGGGACCCCCCTTGAGAAGGAGCAGTACTTC
CDR3aa: CSAREWGRGTPLEKEQYF

v_gene: TRBV12-3/TRBV12-4
d_gene: TRBD1
j_gene: TRBJ1-5
abundance: few
CDR3nt: TGTGCCAGCAACTTCGGGACAGGTGTTAGCAATCAGCCCCAGCATTTT
CDR3aa: CASNFGTGVSNQPQHF

v_gene: TRBV10-3
d_gene: .
j_gene: TRBJ2-7
abundance: many
CDR3nt: TGTGCCATCAGGAACTCCCGGGACACGACCTACGAGCAGTACTTC
CDR3aa: CAIRNSRDTTYEQYF

v_gene: TRBV5-1
d_gene: .
j_gene: TRBJ1-1
abundance: .
CDR3nt: TGCGCCAGCAGCTTAGGGCAGGAAGCTTTCTTT
CDR3aa: CASSLGQEAFF

v_gene: TRBV20-1
d_gene: .
j_gene: TRBJ2-1
abundance: few
CDR3nt: TGCAGTGCTCCTCTTAGCCCCTCCTACAATGAGCAGTTCTTC
CDR3aa: CSAPLSPSYNEQFF

v_gene: TRBV27
d_gene: .
j_gene: TRBJ2-2
abundance: many
CDR3nt: TGTGCCAGCAGTTTAAGACGGGGGGCGGGGACCGGGGAGCTGTTTTTT
CDR3aa: CASSLRRGAGTGELFF

v_gene: TRBV7-2
d_gene: TRBD1
j_gene: TRBJ1-2
abundance: many
CDR3nt: TGTGCCAGCAGCTTACAGGGGGGTTATGGCTACACCTTC
CDR3aa: CASSLQGGYGYTF

v_gene: TRBV29-1
d_gene: .
j_gene: TRBJ1-1
abundance: .
CDR3nt: TGCAGCGTTCTTAATCGGGGAAAACCCACTGAAGCTTTCTTT
CDR3aa: CSVLNRGKPTEAFF

v_gene: TRBV4-3
d_gene: TRBD2
j_gene: TRBJ2-3
abundance: .
CDR3nt: TGCGCCAGCAGCCCGGGACTAGCGGGGGGCTCTATCACAGATACGCAGTATTTT
CDR3aa: CASSPGLAGGSITDTQYF

v_gene: TRBV6-2/TRBV6-3
d_gene: .
j_gene: TRBJ2-5
abundance: .
CDR3nt: TGTGCCAGCAGTTACTCGACGGCCACCCTGGAGACCCAGTACTTC
CDR3aa: CASSYSTATLETQYF

v_gene: TRBV20-1
d_gene: .
j_gene: TRBJ1-1
abundance: many
CDR3nt: TGCAGTGCTAGTTTCCCCTTCGCGGGCACTGAAGCTTTCTTT
CDR3aa: CSASFPFAGTEAFF

v_gene: TRBV28
d_gene: .
j_gene: TRBJ1-6
abundance: many
CDR3nt: TGTGCCAGCAGTCCAAGGACAGATAATTCACCCCTCCACTTT
CDR3aa: CASSPRTDNSPLHF

v_gene: TRBV3-1
d_gene: .
j_gene: TRBJ2-7
abundance: .
CDR3nt: TGTGCCAGCAGCCAGGACAACCCCTACGAGCAGTACTTC
CDR3aa: CASSQDNPYEQYF

v_gene: TRBV7-2
d_gene: .
j_gene: TRBJ2-7
abundance: few
CDR3nt: TGTGCCAGTAGCTTTATAGGACAACCAGGTTACGAGCAGTACTTC
CDR3aa: CASSFIGQPGYEQYF

v_gene: TRBV27
d_gene: .
j_gene: TRBJ2-5
abundance: many
CDR3nt: TGTGCCAGCTCCCGACAATTAGAAGAGACCCAGTACTTC
CDR3aa: CASSRQLEETQYF

v_gene: TRBV20-1
d_gene: .
j_gene: TRBJ2-3
abundance: .
CDR3nt: TGCAGTGCCCCCGAGGCCTTTGCGGGGGCTATCACAGATACGCAGTATTTT
CDR3aa: CSAPEAFAGAITDTQYF

v_gene: TRBV25-1
d_gene: .
j_gene: TRBJ1-6
abundance: many
CDR3nt: TGTGCCAGCAGTGAATCAGGCATCTTGAGCTCCTATAATTCACCCCTCCACTTT
CDR3aa: CASSESGILSSYNSPLHF

v_gene: TRBV4-3
d_gene: TRBD2
j_gene: TRBJ2-7
abundance: .
CDR3nt: TGCGCCAGCAGCCCCCCTTTGATATACGGGGGGGACTACGAGCAGTACTTC
CDR3aa: CASSPPLIYGGDYEQYF

v_gene: TRBV28
d_gene: TRBD1
j_gene: TRBJ2-1
abundance: few
CDR3nt: TGTGCCAGCAGGCGACAGGGTGGTAATGAGCAGTTCTTC
CDR3aa: CASRRQGGNEQFF

v_gene: TRBV11-2
d_gene: TRBD1
j_gene: TRBJ1-1
abundance: many
CDR3nt: TGTGCCAGCAGCTTAGATAGGACAGGGGGCTCCAACACTGAAGCTTTCTTT
CDR3aa: CASSLDRTGGSNTEAFF

v_gene: TRBV29-1
d_gene: .
j_gene: TRBJ1-1
abundance: many
CDR3nt: TGCAGCGTTGGATTGGTCTTGAAAACCGAAGCTTTCTTT
CDR3aa: CSVGLVLKTEAFF

v_gene: TRBV15
d_gene: .
j_gene: TRBJ2-7
abundance: .
CDR3nt: TGTGCCACCAGCGGAGACACCACCTACGAGCAGTACTTC
CDR3aa: CATSGDTTYEQYF

v_gene: TRBV12-3/TRBV12-4
d_gene: .
j_gene: TRBJ2-7
abundance: many
CDR3nt: TGTGCCAGCAGTTTTGGGCTCTCCTACGAGCAGTACTTC
CDR3aa: CASSFGLSYEQYF

v_gene: TRBV7-9
d_gene: .
j_gene: TRBJ2-2
abundance: many
CDR3nt: TGTGCCAGCAGCTTAGGAGGGACAAAGTTAGGTCGACGAGACACCGGGGAGCTGTTTTTT
CDR3aa: CASSLGGTKLGRRDTGELFF